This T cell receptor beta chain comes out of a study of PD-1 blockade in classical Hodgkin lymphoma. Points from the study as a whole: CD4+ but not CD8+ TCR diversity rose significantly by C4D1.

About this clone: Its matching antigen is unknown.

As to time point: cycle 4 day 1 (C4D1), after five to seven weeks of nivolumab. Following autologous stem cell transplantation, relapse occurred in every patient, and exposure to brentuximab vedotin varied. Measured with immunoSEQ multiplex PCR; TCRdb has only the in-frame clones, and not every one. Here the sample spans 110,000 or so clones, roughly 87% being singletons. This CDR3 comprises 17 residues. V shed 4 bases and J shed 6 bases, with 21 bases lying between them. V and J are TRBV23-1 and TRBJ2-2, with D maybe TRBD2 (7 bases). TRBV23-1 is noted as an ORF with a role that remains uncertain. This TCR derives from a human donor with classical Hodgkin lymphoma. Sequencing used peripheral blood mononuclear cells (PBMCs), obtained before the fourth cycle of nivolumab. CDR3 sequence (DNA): TGCGCCAGCAGTCTACTACGGGGGGCGGTTTCAGCCGGGGAGCTGTTTTTT. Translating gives CASSLLRGAVSAGELFF.